Presented here are 26 T cell receptor beta chains from one specimen sequenced in a study of neurological immune-mediated disorders. TCRdb processed the 5' RACE reads anew with MiXCR; each CDR3 protein has one entry. The table shows about 62,000 distinct CDR3 sequences, with about 4% occurring only once. Sequenced: PBMCs. The receptors were sampled from a woman aged 50 to 60 with multiple sclerosis.

The chain carries TRBV4-3 and TRBJ1-1; no clear D gene. The CDR3 extends over 15 amino acids. Germline CDR1 reads LGHNA; CDR2 reads YSLEER. V was cut by 0 bases and J by 3 bases, with 11 bases left in between. The CDR3 sequence is CASSQEPAADTEAFF. DNA of the CDR3: TGCGCCAGCAGCCAAGAGCCTGCGGCGGACACTGAAGCTTTCTTT.

This clonotype was seen only a few times. The chain has TRBV7-8 and TRBJ2-3; 7 bases fit TRBD2. The V gene's germline CDR1 is SGHVS and CDR2 FQNEAQ. V shed 1 base, J shed 3 bases, and the junction held 7 bases outside the gene matches. The CDR3 contains 16 residues. This chain's CDR3 is CASSLVEGGPTDTQYF. The CDR3, as DNA: TGTGCCAGCAGCTTAGTAGAGGGAGGGCCGACAGATACGCAGTATTTT.

V gene TRBV7-9 combines with J gene TRBJ2-2, with D uncertain. Between the trimmed V and J ends, which lost 0 bases and 1 base, there was a span of 3 bases. Germline V gives CDR1 SEHNR, CDR2 FQNEAQ (reference sequence). The CDR3 spans 14 residues. The CDR3 DNA follows: TGTGCCAGCAGCTTAGCTATGAACACCGGGGAGCTGTTTTTT. This codes for CASSLAMNTGELFF.

This clonotype was counted many times. The chain carries TRBV20-1 and TRBJ1-5; D uncertain. This CDR3 region has 15 residues. V dropped 0 bases and J dropped 4 bases, with 13 bases sitting between them. Germline V gene data show CDR1 as DFQATT and CDR2 as SNEGSKA (reference sequence). CDR3 amino acids: CSARDSREPNQPQHF. CDR3 DNA sequence: TGCAGTGCTAGAGATTCGAGGGAACCTAATCAGCCCCAGCATTTT.

This clonotype was counted at least ten times. The CDR3 loop reads CASSPSSYNSPLHF. CDR3 coding DNA: TGTGCCAGCAGCCCGAGCTCCTATAATTCACCCCTCCACTTT. The V gene is TRBV7-6, the J gene TRBJ1-6, with unresolved D. V gave up 5 bases and J gave up 0 bases, with 5 bases separating them. CDR1 and CDR2 (germline): SGHVS, FNYEAQ. The CDR3 is 14 amino acids.

Ten or more counts support this clonotype. J is TRBJ2-3 and V is TRBV20-1, with D perhaps TRBD1 (6 bases). Per germline, CDR1 DFQATT and CDR2 SNEGSKA (reference sequence). With 6 bases removed from V and 4 bases from J, the gap between germline ends came to 17 bases. The CDR3 consists of 14 residues. CDR3 nucleotides: TGCAGTGCGCGGCTACAGGGTAGGGCAGATACGCAGTATTTT. It codes for CSARLQGRADTQYF.

This clonotype was detected many times. This rearrangement joins TRBV5-1 to TRBJ2-3, with 7 bases aligning to TRBD1. Germline-derived CDR1 and CDR2 are SGHRS and YFSETQ. V lost 4 bases and J lost 0; bases outside the gene matches: 8. The CDR3 runs to 16 residues. CDR3 region: CASSGAGTASTDTQYF. The CDR3 region has the DNA TGCGCCAGCAGCGGAGCCGGGACAGCTAGCACAGATACGCAGTATTTT.

The rearrangement links TRBV27 to TRBJ1-4; D gene uncertain. V lost 5 bases and J lost 8, with 12 bases in between. The length of the CDR3 is 13 residues. Germline CDR1 reads MNHEY; CDR2 reads SMNVEV (reference sequence). The DNA of the CDR3 is TGTGCCAGCAGTCCCCGAAAGAAAGAAAAACTGTTTTTT. Protein: CASSPRKKEKLFF. Looking up the rest from reference TRBV27 and TRBJ1-4 gives the full variable domain: EAQVTQNPRYLITVTGKKLTVTCSQNMNHEYMSWYRQDPGLGLRQIYYSMNVEVTDKGDVPEGYKVSRKEKRNFPLILESPSPNQTSLYFCASSPRKKEKLFFGSGTQLSVL.

This chain uses TRBV7-2 with TRBJ1-6, with a tentative D call TRBD1 (5 bases). Trimming cost V 0 bases and J 6 bases, with 9 bases left between them. The CDR3 sequence is 15 residues long. CDR1 is SGHTA and CDR2 is FQGNSA in the germline V gene. CDR3 sequence reads: CASSLAGPTNSPLHF. CDR3 DNA: TGTGCCAGCAGCTTAGCGGGACCAACTAATTCACCCCTCCACTTT.

This clonotype was counted at least ten times. The chain employs TRBV7-9 and TRBJ1-2; D is undetermined. CDR3 length equals 11 residues. Per germline, CDR1 SEHNR and CDR2 FQNEAQ (reference sequence). V lost 1 base and J 7 bases, leaving 4 bases between the germline ends. Here the CDR3 DNA reads TGTGCCAGCAGCTTAGGAACTGGCTACACCTTC. This translates into CASSLGTGYTF.

This clonotype was observed many times. As DNA, the CDR3 is TGTGCCAGCAGCCCCTTCGGAGATACGCAGTATTTT. It is translated as CASSPFGDTQYF. V is TRBV7-2 and J is TRBJ2-3; no reliable D call. Looked up from germline, CDR1 is SGHTA and CDR2 is FQGNSA. The CDR3 extends over 12 amino acids. V was pared by 5 bases and J by 5 bases, with 8 bases between.

The chain recombines TRBV20-1 with TRBJ2-1; TRBD2 matches 7 bases. Germline CDR1 reads DFQATT; CDR2 reads SNEGSKA (reference sequence). This CDR3 spans 17 amino acids. J was trimmed by 0 bases and V by 2 bases; bases with no gene match: 10. Here the CDR3 DNA reads TGCAGTGCTAGATCCCCGAGCGGGGCCAGCTCCTACAATGAGCAGTTCTTC. It encodes CSARSPSGASSYNEQFF.

The sample holds many counts of this clonotype. This chain uses TRBV20-1 with TRBJ2-3; no clear D. CDR1 is DFQATT, CDR2 SNEGSKA, per germline (reference sequence). This CDR3 is built from 14 residues. Trimming took 0 bases from V and 3 from J, leaving 10 bases between them. The CDR3 loop reads CSAREVEGTDTQYF. The CDR3 bases are TGCAGTGCTAGAGAGGTGGAAGGGACAGATACGCAGTATTTT.

This clonotype was picked up many times. The rearrangement links TRBV6-5 to TRBJ1-1; no firm D call. The V gene's germline CDR1 is MNHEY and CDR2 SVGAGI. V was shortened by 6 bases and J by 1 base, with 12 bases between the two germline ends. This CDR3 is built from 14 residues. In DNA, the CDR3 is TGTGCCAGCAGCCGCTTAGACGGGAACACTGAAGCTTTCTTT. It is translated as CASSRLDGNTEAFF.

This clonotype was counted at least ten times. This chain uses TRBV10-3 with TRBJ2-2; 13 bases fit TRBD2. Losses at the gene ends were 6 bases for V and 6 bases for J; bases not matched to a gene: 4. The CDR3 runs 15 residues. Per the germline V gene, CDR1 is ENHRY and CDR2 is SYGVKD. The CDR3 here is CAISPLAGGPGELFF. The CDR3 nucleotides are TGTGCCATCAGCCCACTAGCGGGAGGGCCCGGGGAGCTGTTTTTT.

This clonotype was found many times. V gene TRBV6-5 combines with J gene TRBJ2-7, with 7 bases that match TRBD2. Germline CDR1 MNHEY, CDR2 SVGAGI. Unmatched junction bases numbered 8, after V lost 2 bases and J lost 4 bases. The CDR3 loop spans 15 amino acids. CDR3 DNA sequence: TGTGCCAGCAGTTACGGGTGGGAGGGCCTTTACGAGCAGTACTTC. Its protein product is CASSYGWEGLYEQYF.

On this clonotype itself: This may be a read error, as it is one base from a much larger clone. The chain carries TRBV20-1 and TRBJ2-7; D is unclear. CDR1 is DFQATT and CDR2 is SNEGSKA in the germline V gene (reference sequence). Trimming left V 4 bases short and J 5 bases short, with 18 bases between. The CDR3 totals 14 residues. The CDR3 DNA reads TGCAGTGCTAATGCCCCGTTAATGTTCGACGAGCAGTACTTC. Amino acids: CSANAPLMFDEQYF.

This clonotype was detected many times. This chain connects TRBV7-2 to TRBJ2-6; TRBD1 agrees at 8 bases. The CDR3 is 18 residues long. Trimming at V came to 2 bases and at J to 0 bases, leaving 6 bases not matched to a gene. Germline CDR1 SGHTA, CDR2 FQGNSA. The CDR3 loop reads CASSLTGQGFSGANVLTF. CDR3 sequence (DNA): TGTGCCAGCAGCTTAACCGGACAGGGCTTCTCTGGGGCCAACGTCCTGACTTTC.

This clonotype was seen ten or more times. The CDR3 region is CASSPQGNYGYTF. The CDR3, as DNA: TGTGCCAGCAGTCCACAGGGGAACTATGGCTACACCTTC. The chain uses TRBV12-3 or TRBV12-4 and TRBJ1-2; 7 nucleotides match TRBD1. V shed 5 bases and J 2 bases; nucleotides not matched to a gene: 2. CDR3 length: 13 amino acids.

Ten or more counts support this clonotype. This chain links TRBV12-5 with TRBJ2-2, with D possibly TRBD1 on 6 matching bases. The germline V gene encodes CDR1 LGHNT and CDR2 FRNRAP. Between the trimmed V and J ends, which lost 2 bases and 1 base, there was a span of 11 bases. The CDR3 sequence is 16 residues long. CDR3 coding DNA: TGTGCTAGTGGTTTGAAAGTGACAGGGAACACCGGGGAGCTGTTTTTT. This encodes CASGLKVTGNTGELFF. Drawing the rest from reference TRBV12-5 and TRBJ2-2, the complete variable domain is DARVTQTPRHKVTEMGQEVTMRCQPILGHNTVFWYRQTMMQGLELLAYFRNRAPLDDSGMPKDRFSAEMPDATLATLKIQPSEPRDSAVYFCASGLKVTGNTGELFFGEGSRLTVL.

This clonotype occurred many times. The chain uses TRBV30 and TRBJ1-1, with 7 bases matching TRBD1. Germline values: CDR1 GTSNPN, CDR2 SVGIG (reference sequence). The CDR3 extends over 16 amino acids. V gave up 3 bases and J gave up 1 base; unmatched junction bases: 11. The CDR3 is CAWRGRLRDRNTEAFF. The CDR3 region has the DNA TGTGCCTGGAGAGGTCGCCTGCGGGACAGGAACACTGAAGCTTTCTTT.

This clonotype came up many times. The chain has TRBV7-8 and TRBJ2-7; 8 nucleotides align to TRBD1. V shed 5 bases, J shed 7 bases, and the junction held 10 bases outside the gene matches. The CDR3 contains 14 residues. Germline V gives CDR1 SGHVS, CDR2 FQNEAQ. The CDR3 is CASSPGQGSGEQYF. The CDR3 DNA reads TGTGCCAGCAGCCCAGGACAGGGTTCGGGGGAGCAGTACTTC.

This clonotype was seen many times. V and J are TRBV5-1 and TRBJ2-1, with 8 bases matching TRBD2. This CDR3 spans 14 amino acids. The trim removed 8 bases at V and 1 base at J, leaving 5 bases unmatched. The germline V gene has CDR1 SGHRS and CDR2 YFSETQ. In DNA, the CDR3 is TGCGCCAGTTTTCTAGCGGGTTCCTACAATGAGCAGTTCTTC. Translation gives CASFLAGSYNEQFF.

V gene TRBV11-2 combines with J gene TRBJ2-1; 8 positions agree with TRBD2. The V segment lost 1 base and the J segment 10 bases; nucleotides outside the gene matches: 3. Germline V gene sequence: CDR1 SGHAT, CDR2 FQNNGV. The CDR3 extends over 13 amino acids. Written as DNA, the CDR3 is TGTGCCAGCAGCTTAGGGGGACTAGGAGAGCAGTTCTTC. This translates into CASSLGGLGEQFF.

The CDR3 DNA is TGCAGTGCCCTCCGGGACTCCCGCTCCTACGAGCAGTACTTC. It yields the protein CSALRDSRSYEQYF. This rearrangement joins TRBV20-1 to TRBJ2-7; a possible D gene is TRBD2 (6 bases). Germline V CDR1 and CDR2: DFQATT, SNEGSKA (reference sequence). This CDR3 contains 14 residues. V lost 6 bases and J 0 bases, leaving 15 bases between the germline ends.

This clonotype was counted many times. The chain links TRBV3-1 to TRBJ2-1, with 8 bases aligning to TRBD2. Germline lookup yields CDR1 LGHDT and CDR2 YNNKEL (reference sequence). The CDR3 is 18 residues long. The trim removed 0 bases at V and 7 bases at J, leaving 14 bases unmatched. The DNA for the CDR3 is TGTGCCAGCAGCCAAGAATATATAGCGGGGACTCGTAGGAATGAGCAGTTCTTC. Its translation: CASSQEYIAGTRRNEQFF.